This T cell receptor beta chain was sequenced during a study of blood T cell repertoires in COVID-19. Study-wide context: Samples taken during acute and convalescent COVID-19 were collected in the United States, Italy and Spain.

The germline V gene encodes CDR1 SGHDN and CDR2 FVKESK. CDR3 length equals 17 residues. J gave up 7 bases and V 0 bases, and 12 bases lay outside the gene matches. In the authors' methods: Amplification from reference gene primers served as the basis for estimated nucleated cell counts. Measured with immunoSEQ multiplex PCR; TCRdb has only the in-frame clones, and not every one. V and J calls and clone size are given by that table; D and trimming were obtained from the DNA. This sample carries under 250,000 clones, 85% to 95% of them seen once, and the ten largest clones take around 0.83%. Seattle participants joined during active infection and were tracked over time. This clone was seen once.

The origin of this receptor is a man aged 25-45 years with COVID-19, enrolled during active disease. This chain links TRBV14 with TRBJ2-7; TRBD2 matches at 10 bases. What was sequenced was peripheral blood. As DNA, the CDR3 is TGTGCCAGCAGCCAAGATCTGGGAAGCGGGGGGGCTCGGGAGCAGTACTTC. This gives the protein CASSQDLGSGGAREQYF.